One and the same sample provided the 12 T cell receptor beta chains below, sequenced in a study of OX40 agonist ivuxolimab in advanced cancers. This table comes from immunoSEQ multiplex PCR, and its TCRdb copy is limited to in-frame clones, with some not included. Of about 64,000 clones in the sample, approximately 85% are singletons; the top ten hold 7.5% to 10%. The source material was CD4+ or CD8+ T cells sorted from blood, sampled in a trial of the OX40 agonist ivuxolimab. These receptors all stem from an adult with an advanced solid tumor such as melanoma, head and neck, liver or kidney cancer.

This clone occurred a few times. The V call is TRBV18, the J call TRBJ1-2; 11 bases fit TRBD1. The CDR3 has 16 residues. Germline V gene sequence: CDR1 KGHSH, CDR2 LQKENI. With 3 bases clipped from V and 6 bases from J, the junction kept 9 bases outside the gene matches. The CDR3 is CASSPDRTGGADGYTF. In DNA form, the CDR3 reads TGTGCCAGCTCACCGGATAGGACAGGGGGCGCCGATGGCTACACCTTC.

The rearrangement uses TRBV2 and TRBJ2-4; a possible D gene is TRBD1 (5 bases). Trimming removed 4 bases from V and 1 base from J, with 8 bases in between. Germline values: CDR1 SNHLY, CDR2 FYNNEI. The length of the CDR3 is 14 residues. CDR3 amino acids: CASSGQMAKNIQYF. The CDR3 DNA sequence: TGTGCCAGCAGTGGACAGATGGCCAAAAACATTCAGTACTTC.

The V gene is TRBV7-3, the J gene TRBJ2-2; maybe TRBD1 (5 bases). The CDR3 is 15 amino acids. Trimming cost V 3 bases and J 4 bases, with 12 bases left between them. Germline CDR1 reads SGHTA; CDR2 reads FQGTGA. CDR3 sequence reads: CASSFEGVRTGELFF. CDR3 coding DNA: TGTGCCAGCAGCTTCGAAGGGGTTCGCACCGGGGAGCTGTTTTTT.

The rearrangement links TRBV6-6 to TRBJ2-5, with D tentatively TRBD2 (6 bases). CDR3 length: 14 residues. From germline, CDR1 is MNHNY and CDR2 SVGAGI (reference sequence). The germline V and J ends were trimmed by 1 base and 2 bases, with 8 bases remaining between them. The CDR3 sequence is CASSYFGGQETQYF. Here the CDR3 DNA reads TGTGCCAGCAGTTACTTCGGGGGACAAGAGACCCAGTACTTC.

This chain uses TRBV19 with TRBJ2-2; either TRBD1 or TRBD2 may fit D (5 bases each). The length of the CDR3 is 14 residues. V was clipped by 6 bases and J by 1 base, with 9 bases between them. Germline V gene lookup returns CDR1 LNHDA and CDR2 SQIVND (reference sequence). CDR3 sequence reads: CASSGTVNTGELFF. The DNA for the CDR3 is TGTGCCAGTAGCGGGACGGTGAACACCGGGGAGCTGTTTTTT.

The rearrangement uses TRBV18 and TRBJ2-7, with a possible D match to TRBD1 (6 bases). V was pared by 6 bases and J by 6 bases, with 15 bases between. Per the germline V gene, CDR1 is KGHSH and CDR2 is LQKENI. The CDR3 is 13 residues long. DNA for the CDR3: TGTGCCAGCTCGTCCAGTGTGGACAGCGAGCAGTACTTC. It codes for CASSSSVDSEQYF.

The rearrangement uses TRBV5-1 and TRBJ2-2; 9 bases map to TRBD1. Trimming cost V 5 bases and J 6 bases; bases outside gene matches: 8. The CDR3 length is 15 residues. Germline V gene data show CDR1 as SGHRS and CDR2 as YFSETQ. In nucleotides, the CDR3 is TGCGCCAGCAGACAAACAGGGGGCATCCCCGGGGAGCTGTTTTTT. Its translation: CASRQTGGIPGELFF.

This rearrangement joins TRBV6-5 to TRBJ1-4; D remains unclear. Germline V gene sequence: CDR1 MNHEY, CDR2 SVGAGI. V lost 3 bases and J 8 bases, leaving 10 bases between the germline ends. The CDR3 runs 13 residues. CDR3 residues: CASSYQVGEKLFF. The CDR3, as DNA: TGTGCCAGCAGTTATCAAGTAGGGGAAAAACTGTTTTTT.

The rearrangement uses TRBV9 and TRBJ2-7; perhaps TRBD1 as D (6 bases). The CDR3 spans 14 residues. V lost 0 bases to trimming and J lost 7 bases, with 14 bases between them. Germline CDR1 is SGDLS and CDR2 is YYNGEE. The CDR3 spells CASSVGQGWDEQYF. DNA of the CDR3: TGTGCCAGCAGCGTAGGTCAGGGGTGGGATGAGCAGTACTTC.

The rearrangement links TRBV30 to TRBJ1-2, with D perhaps TRBD1 (5 bases). The germline gives CDR1 GTSNPN, CDR2 SVGIG (reference sequence). The CDR3 totals 12 residues. V lost 1 base and J 8 bases, leaving 11 bases between the germline ends. CDR3 loop: CAWSGSWGGYTF. The DNA of the CDR3 is TGTGCCTGGAGTGGGTCCTGGGGGGGCTACACCTTC.

The genes are TRBV25-1 and TRBJ1-4; D gene unclear. The CDR3 is 14 amino acids. Germline-derived CDR1 and CDR2 are MGHDK and SYGVNS. V shed 3 bases and J shed 8 bases, with 13 bases lying between them. CDR3 sequence: CASSDPWTGEKLFF. As DNA, the CDR3 is TGTGCCAGCAGTGATCCCTGGACGGGGGAAAAACTGTTTTTT. The variable domain in full, with the rest retrieved from reference TRBV25-1 and TRBJ1-4, is EADIYQTPRYLVIGTGKKITLECSQTMGHDKMYWYQQDPGMELHLIHYSYGVNSTEKGDLSSESTVSRIRTEHFPLTLESARPSHTSQYLCASSDPWTGEKLFFGSGTQLSVL.

The rearrangement links TRBV6-5 to TRBJ2-7, with D tentatively TRBD2 (5 bases). V was cut by 1 base and J by 2 bases, with 6 bases left in between. CDR3 length: 13 residues. The germline gives CDR1 MNHEY, CDR2 SVGAGI. CDR3 DNA sequence: TGTGCCAGCAGTTACTTGGGAGCCTACGAGCAGTACTTC. Protein product: CASSYLGAYEQYF.